These T cell receptor beta chains were read from a single sample in a study of blood T cell repertoires in COVID-19. Sequenced by immunoSEQ multiplex PCR; TCRdb stores in-frame clones only, minus some. The repertoire includes roughly 50,000 clones, roughly four fifths of them detected once, and 1.5% to 2% sits in the top ten. The sequenced sample consisted of peripheral blood. These TCRs come from an older woman with acute or convalescent COVID-19. The CDR3 runs from the conserved cysteine through the conserved F or W. D genes are given only for firm matches. Rows may omit the clone size; those that give it use once, few, many or a size class.

v_call: TRBV28
clone_size: -
j_call: TRBJ1-6
d_call: -
cdr3_nt: TGTGCCAGCAGTTTATCGACCCTCAGGTCTTATAATTCACCCCTCCACTTT
cdr3_aa: CASSLSTLRSYNSPLHF

v_call: TRBV2
clone_size: -
j_call: TRBJ1-5
d_call: -
cdr3_nt: TGTGCCAGCACCCCGAGGGGGGGTAGGAATCAGCCCCAGCATTTT
cdr3_aa: CASTPRGGRNQPQHF

v_call: TRBV18
clone_size: -
j_call: TRBJ2-1
d_call: TRBD2
cdr3_nt: TGTGCCAGCTCACCACAGCTAGCGGGAGGACTCGACAATGAGCAGTTCTTC
cdr3_aa: CASSPQLAGGLDNEQFF

v_call: TRBV4-2
clone_size: once
j_call: TRBJ1-6
d_call: -
cdr3_nt: TGTGCCAGCAGCCAAGATCTGGCAGGCATCTCCTATAATTCACCCCTCCACTTT
cdr3_aa: CASSQDLAGISYNSPLHF

v_call: TRBV10-1
clone_size: -
j_call: TRBJ1-4
d_call: TRBD1
cdr3_nt: TGCGCCAGCAGTGAGGAGGTCAGGGGGGAACTGTTTTTT
cdr3_aa: CASSEEVRGELFF

v_call: TRBV7-9
clone_size: -
j_call: TRBJ1-6
d_call: -
cdr3_nt: TGTGCCAGCAGCCAAGACAGTCCCTATTCACCCCTCCACTTT
cdr3_aa: CASSQDSPYSPLHF

v_call: TRBV14
clone_size: -
j_call: TRBJ2-7
d_call: -
cdr3_nt: TGTGCCAGCAGCCAAGACAGAACCCCTTACGAGCAGTACTTC
cdr3_aa: CASSQDRTPYEQYF

v_call: TRBV10-1
clone_size: -
j_call: TRBJ2-2
d_call: -
cdr3_nt: TGCGCCAGCAGTCCACTCAGGTCGAACACCGGGGAGCTGTTTTTT
cdr3_aa: CASSPLRSNTGELFF

v_call: TRBV5-4
clone_size: -
j_call: TRBJ2-7
d_call: -
cdr3_nt: TGTGCCAGTTCTGGGGGCCCCGACTACGAGCAGTACTTC
cdr3_aa: CASSGGPDYEQYF

v_call: TRBV6-5
clone_size: -
j_call: TRBJ1-1
d_call: -
cdr3_nt: TGTGCCAGCAGTTACGGGGGTGGGGGCGAAGCTTTCTTT
cdr3_aa: CASSYGGGGEAFF

v_call: TRBV6-5
clone_size: -
j_call: TRBJ2-7
d_call: TRBD2
cdr3_nt: TGTGCCAGCAGACCGGCTAGCGGGGGCACCTACGAGCAGTACTTC
cdr3_aa: CASRPASGGTYEQYF

v_call: TRBV27
clone_size: -
j_call: TRBJ2-1
d_call: -
cdr3_nt: TGTGCCAGCAGAAATAAAGCGGGCACCCTTTACAATGAGCAGTTCTTC
cdr3_aa: CASRNKAGTLYNEQFF

v_call: TRBV30
clone_size: -
j_call: TRBJ2-3
d_call: TRBD2
cdr3_nt: TGTGCCTGGACCCCCGGGACTAGCGGTAGCACAGATACGCAGTATTTT
cdr3_aa: CAWTPGTSGSTDTQYF

v_call: TRBV6-5
clone_size: once
j_call: TRBJ1-3
d_call: -
cdr3_nt: TGTGCCAGCAGTTACACCTGGGAGTTATCTGGAAACACCATATATTTT
cdr3_aa: CASSYTWELSGNTIYF

v_call: TRBV5-3
clone_size: -
j_call: TRBJ2-1
d_call: -
cdr3_nt: TGTGCCAGAAGTTGTCCCGGGACTCCGAAGGACTTATCCTACAATGAGCAGTTCTTC
cdr3_aa: CARSCPGTPKDLSYNEQFF

v_call: TRBV3-1/TRBV3-2
clone_size: -
j_call: TRBJ1-2
d_call: -
cdr3_nt: TGTGCCAGCAGCCTACTTACAGGGCACAACTATGGCTACACCTTC
cdr3_aa: CASSLLTGHNYGYTF

v_call: TRBV2
clone_size: -
j_call: TRBJ1-5
d_call: -
cdr3_nt: TGTGCCAGCAGTGAATTGGGGAGTGGTCAGCCCCAGCATTTT
cdr3_aa: CASSELGSGQPQHF

v_call: TRBV18
clone_size: -
j_call: TRBJ2-1
d_call: TRBD2
cdr3_nt: TGTGCCAGCTCGCCGACTAGCGGTTCCTCCTACAATGAGCAGTTCTTC
cdr3_aa: CASSPTSGSSYNEQFF

v_call: TRBV19
clone_size: -
j_call: TRBJ2-5
d_call: TRBD2
cdr3_nt: TGTGCCACCTCGCCCTCCAGCGGGGGGGCCGGGGAGACCCAGTACTTC
cdr3_aa: CATSPSSGGAGETQYF

v_call: TRBV28
clone_size: -
j_call: TRBJ1-2
d_call: TRBD1
cdr3_nt: TGTGCCAGCAGCCACGACGACAGGGGGATGGGTGGCTACACCTTC
cdr3_aa: CASSHDDRGMGGYTF

v_call: TRBV27
clone_size: -
j_call: TRBJ1-4
d_call: TRBD1
cdr3_nt: TGTGCCAGCAGCCCCAACAGGGGGCAGATAAAAACTAATGAAAAACTGTTTTTT
cdr3_aa: CASSPNRGQIKTNEKLFF

v_call: TRBV19
clone_size: -
j_call: TRBJ1-1
d_call: -
cdr3_nt: TGTGCCAGTAGTGGCTTGGTGCTGAACACTGAAGCTTTCTTT
cdr3_aa: CASSGLVLNTEAFF

v_call: TRBV30
clone_size: -
j_call: TRBJ1-2
d_call: -
cdr3_nt: TGTGCCTGGAAGAGGATCCTCTCTAACTATGGCTACACCTTC
cdr3_aa: CAWKRILSNYGYTF

v_call: TRBV5-1
clone_size: -
j_call: TRBJ2-7
d_call: TRBD1
cdr3_nt: TGCGCCAGCAGCTTAGCCCAGGGGGCGGGGGAGCAGTACTTC
cdr3_aa: CASSLAQGAGEQYF